The sequence of this T cell receptor beta chain was determined in a study of cytomegalovirus exposure and HLA in healthy donors. Overall study findings and caveats: Trimming of TCR beta V- and J-genes showed a link, identified in a later analysis, to a missense DCLRE1C variant. The study listed about 150 cytomegalovirus-associated TCR beta chains. Among CMV-associated TCR beta chains, most appeared HLA-restricted in a later analysis.

Notes on this clone: Its antigen is undetermined.

CDR1 and CDR2 (germline): MDHEN, SYDVKM. The CDR3 totals 16 residues. J gave up 7 bases and V 2 bases, and 12 bases lay outside the gene matches. PCR primers comprised 60 Vbeta and 13 Jbeta primers. Authors' analysis steps: A follow-up analysis tallied 86 million or so unique TCR beta chains, approximately 11 million shared. TCRdb's copy holds only in-frame clones and misses some; the assay was immunoSEQ multiplex PCR. V and J calls and clone size come straight from that table; D and trimming were deduced from the DNA. The sample yields about 180,000 clones, roughly 80% seen once. This chain joins TRBV28 and TRBJ1-2; 8 nucleotides align to TRBD1. Sequencing was done on a sample of PBMCs. This sequence originates from a boy aged 2 to 10 in good health and CMV-seronegative. The DNA for the CDR3 is TGTGCCAGCAGTTTAACGCAGGGGGCTGGTATGGGTGGCTACACCTTC. Amino acids: CASSLTQGAGMGGYTF.